Included here is one T cell receptor (beta chain) sequence, with context. Its antigen is unknown. The record originates from a study of beta chain features in type 1 diabetes. Investigators reverse transcribed all isolated RNA, so they sequenced expressed TCRB transcripts. This table comes from immunoSEQ multiplex PCR, and its TCRdb copy is limited to in-frame clones, with some not included. This table holds approximately 730,000 clones, around an eighth found once. Regarding the study as a whole: Among patients with Type 1 diabetes, TCRB CDR3s were moderately but significantly shorter in every one of the four CD4+ subsets.

The sequence came from a man between 18 and 35 years old with type 1 diabetes. The sequenced sample was naive CD4+ T cells from blood.

CDR3 nucleotide sequence: TGTGCCAGCAGCCTATCGGGGGCTCAAGAGACCCAGTACTTC. Its protein is CASSLSGAQETQYF. J is TRBJ2-5 and V is TRBV11-2; TRBD1 or TRBD2 may be the D gene (6 bases each). The CDR3 runs 14 residues. Germline CDR1 SGHAT, CDR2 FQNNGV. V was pared by 5 bases and J by 2 bases, with 12 bases between.